This is a list of T cell receptor beta chains from one sample in a study of PD-1 blockade in classical Hodgkin lymphoma. Data came from immunoSEQ multiplex PCR; TCRdb stores just in-frame clones and leaves some out. The data contain roughly 14,000 clones, about four fifths of them singletons. The material sequenced was peripheral blood mononuclear cells (PBMCs), taken at baseline. These receptor sequences come from a human donor with classical Hodgkin lymphoma. Both conserved end residues are part of each CDR3. Rows give clone size only sometimes, using once, few, many, or a class for an expanded clone.

J | V | size | CDR3
TRBJ2-5 | TRBV5-6 | - | CASSLRVGGVETQYF
TRBJ2-3 | TRBV2 | - | CASSGGLAGGLSTDTQYF
TRBJ2-2 | TRBV7-2 | - | CASSFLQGVAGELFF
TRBJ1-6 | TRBV7-8 | - | CASSSGPTNSPLHF
TRBJ2-1 | TRBV11-2 | - | CASSLESNYEQFF
TRBJ2-3 | TRBV2 | - | CASSVPKLAGTDTQYF
TRBJ2-1 | TRBV19 | - | CATQRTGLTSYNEQFF
TRBJ1-5 | TRBV16 | - | CASSQSGIVEGGSNQPQHF
TRBJ1-5 | TRBV5-5 | few | CASSSGFWTGGDQPQHF
TRBJ1-2 | TRBV19 | - | CASSISGGYTF
TRBJ1-1 | TRBV2 | - | CASQLQGNTEAFF
TRBJ2-1 | TRBV5-1 | - | CASRVNPGLPGRIF
TRBJ2-5 | TRBV9 | - | CASSVGRASGLSETQYF
TRBJ1-5 | TRBV19 | - | CASSMVDQPQHF
TRBJ2-3 | TRBV11-1 | - | CASSLGGESTDTQYF
TRBJ2-1 | TRBV2 | - | CASKLGLEQFF
TRBJ2-3 | TRBV5-1 | - | CASSLGNGGAADTQYF
TRBJ1-2 | TRBV6-1 | - | CASNLDNYGYTF
TRBJ2-5 | TRBV9 | - | CASSLTGGVLLETQYF
TRBJ2-5 | TRBV7-2 | - | CASSFQQGGETQYF
TRBJ2-4 | TRBV19 | few | CASSPHRDVNIQYF
TRBJ2-5 | TRBV9 | - | CASSPEQETQYF
TRBJ1-1 | TRBV4-2 | - | CASSPSGTGTWNTEAFF
TRBJ1-2 | TRBV6-1 | - | CASSPSGTGGYGYTF
TRBJ2-5 | TRBV7-9 | - | CASSPSPTHQETQYF
TRBJ2-1 | TRBV18 | - | CASSRSRDRVNNEQFF
TRBJ2-5 | TRBV5-4 | once | CASSLPGQGVETQYF
TRBJ1-2 | TRBV19 | few | CASSSSTSVSYGYTF
TRBJ1-1 | TRBV18 | few | CASSRPEAGGEAFF
TRBJ2-1 | TRBV6-6 | - | CASSSFNRDEQFF
TRBJ1-5 | TRBV30 | - | CAGSLGQPQHF
TRBJ2-7 | TRBV30 | - | CAWSTGGTSPEQYF
TRBJ1-1 | TRBV18 | - | CASSPSGNTEAFF
TRBJ2-2 | TRBV4-2 | - | CASSQDFGTTNTGELFF
TRBJ2-7 | TRBV6-7 | - | CASSPPVSGGSYEQYF
TRBJ1-3 | TRBV5-6 | - | CASSFTGVGNTIYF
TRBJ2-7 | TRBV6-6 | - | CASSIQRNLFSYEQYF
TRBJ1-1 | TRBV10-3 | - | CAINPNTEAFF
TRBJ2-1 | TRBV5-8 | - | CASTPDVNYNEQFF
TRBJ2-3 | TRBV13 | - | CASGTSTQYF
TRBJ1-3 | TRBV4-1 | - | CASSRTFVDRGRNTIYF
TRBJ1-6 | TRBV27 | - | CASSFGGNSPLHF
TRBJ2-6 | TRBV29-1 | - | CSAQGGTGANVLTF
TRBJ1-1 | TRBV4-1 | - | CASRGGAGELNTEAFF
TRBJ2-5 | TRBV14 | once | CASSPGGGETQYF
TRBJ2-2 | TRBV5-4 | once | CASSLETPMTGELFF
TRBJ1-1 | TRBV27 | - | CASIPTPGQQKAFF
TRBJ2-2 | TRBV29-1 | - | CSAAYTGELFF
TRBJ2-3 | TRBV6-6 | once | CASTPAGVYDTQYF
TRBJ2-3 | TRBV5-1 | - | CASSPGSSKTDTQYF
TRBJ1-6 | TRBV11-2 | - | CASSLREGSPLHF
- | TRBV4-1 | - | CASSLEGGGAYEQYF
TRBJ1-2 | TRBV4-1 | few | CASSQDNRLAGYTF
TRBJ1-1 | TRBV7-9 | - | CASSPPGQGLAEAFF
TRBJ1-5 | TRBV2 | - | CASRGTNSNQPQHF
TRBJ1-5 | TRBV6-6 | - | CASSYRGNSNQPQHF